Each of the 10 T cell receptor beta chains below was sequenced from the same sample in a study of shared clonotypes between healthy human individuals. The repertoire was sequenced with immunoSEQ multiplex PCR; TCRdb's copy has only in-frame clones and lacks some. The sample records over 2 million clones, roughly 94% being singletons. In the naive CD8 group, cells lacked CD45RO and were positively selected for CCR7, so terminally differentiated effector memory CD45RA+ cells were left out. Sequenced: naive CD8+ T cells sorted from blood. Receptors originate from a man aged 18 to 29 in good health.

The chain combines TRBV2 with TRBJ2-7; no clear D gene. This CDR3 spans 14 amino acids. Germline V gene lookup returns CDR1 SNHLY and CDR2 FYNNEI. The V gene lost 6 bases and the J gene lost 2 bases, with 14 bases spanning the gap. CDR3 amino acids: CASRKAFLTYEQYF. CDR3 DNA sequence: TGTGCCAGCAGGAAGGCCTTTCTTACCTACGAGCAGTACTTC.

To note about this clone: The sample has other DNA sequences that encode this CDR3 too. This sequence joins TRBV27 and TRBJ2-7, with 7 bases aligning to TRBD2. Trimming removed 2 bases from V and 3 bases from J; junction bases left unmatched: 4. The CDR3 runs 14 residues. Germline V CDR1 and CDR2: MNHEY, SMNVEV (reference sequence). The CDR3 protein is CASSLGGVSYEQYF. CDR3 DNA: TGTGCCAGCAGTTTAGGGGGGGTCAGCTACGAGCAGTACTTC.

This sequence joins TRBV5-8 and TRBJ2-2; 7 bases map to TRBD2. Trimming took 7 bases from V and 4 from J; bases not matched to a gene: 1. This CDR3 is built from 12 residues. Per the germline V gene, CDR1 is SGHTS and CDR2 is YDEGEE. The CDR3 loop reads CASGRATGELFF. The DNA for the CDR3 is TGTGCCAGCGGGAGGGCCACCGGGGAGCTGTTTTTT.

CDR3: CASSVDAARVRQFF. DNA of the CDR3: TGTGCCAGCAGCGTAGATGCCGCCCGAGTTAGGCAGTTCTTC. The chain carries TRBV9 and TRBJ2-1, with D unresolved. The CDR3 has 14 residues. Trimming cost V 0 bases and J 12 bases, with 16 bases left between them. Germline V gene lookup returns CDR1 SGDLS and CDR2 YYNGEE.

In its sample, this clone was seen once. The CDR3 region has the DNA TGTGCCAGCAGCCCCGCGGGGGGCGGGGGAATGGGGACTGAAGCTTTCTTT. Encoded protein: CASSPAGGGGMGTEAFF. The V and J genes are TRBV4-2 and TRBJ1-1, with a weak D call TRBD1 (6 bases). This CDR3 comprises 17 residues. V shed 4 bases and J shed 5 bases, with 23 bases lying between them. CDR1 is LGHNA and CDR2 is YNFKEQ in the germline V gene.

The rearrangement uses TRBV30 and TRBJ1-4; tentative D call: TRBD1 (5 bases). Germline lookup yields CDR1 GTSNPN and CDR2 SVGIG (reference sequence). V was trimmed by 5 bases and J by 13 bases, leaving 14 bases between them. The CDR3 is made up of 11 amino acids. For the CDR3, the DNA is TGTGCCTGGGACAGCCTAGAGAGACTGTTTTTT. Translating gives CAWDSLERLFF.

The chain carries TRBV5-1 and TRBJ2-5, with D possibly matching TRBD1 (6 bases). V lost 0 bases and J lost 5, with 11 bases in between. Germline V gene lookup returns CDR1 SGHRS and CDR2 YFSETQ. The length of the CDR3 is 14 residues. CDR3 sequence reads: CASSLVTGLETQYF. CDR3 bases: TGCGCCAGCAGCTTGGTAACAGGGCTGGAGACCCAGTACTTC.

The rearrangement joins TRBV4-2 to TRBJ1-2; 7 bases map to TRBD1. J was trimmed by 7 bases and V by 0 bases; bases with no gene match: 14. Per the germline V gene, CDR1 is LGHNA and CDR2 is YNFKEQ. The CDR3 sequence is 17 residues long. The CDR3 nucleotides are TGTGCCAGCAGCCAAGATCGGGAGGGGGCGGATTTTGGTGGCTACACCTTC. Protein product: CASSQDREGADFGGYTF.

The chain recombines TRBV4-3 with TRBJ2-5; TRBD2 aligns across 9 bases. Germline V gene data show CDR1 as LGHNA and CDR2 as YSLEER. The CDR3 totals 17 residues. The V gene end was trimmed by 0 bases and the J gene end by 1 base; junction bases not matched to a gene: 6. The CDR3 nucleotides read TGCGCCAGCAGCCAAGACAGGAAACTAGCGGGCCAAGAGACCCAGTACTTC. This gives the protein CASSQDRKLAGQETQYF.

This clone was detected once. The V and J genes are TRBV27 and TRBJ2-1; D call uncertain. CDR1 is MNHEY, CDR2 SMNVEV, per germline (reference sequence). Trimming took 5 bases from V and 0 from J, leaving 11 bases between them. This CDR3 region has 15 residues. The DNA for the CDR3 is TGTGCCAGCAGTAATCAGGCGAGCTCCTACAATGAGCAGTTCTTC. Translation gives CASSNQASSYNEQFF.